This T cell receptor (beta chain) was obtained from a study of monozygotic twins with inflammatory bowel disease. General study points: The study found lower TCRbeta diversity (inverse Simpson) in IBD patients than in healthy co-twins. Cells of different T cell subtypes could not be told apart. IBD patients shared fewer clonotypes with other individuals than healthy twins, especially patients with disease activity signs.

TCRdb re-called the 5' RACE reads and shows each CDR3 protein once, DNA omitted. This sample contains hundreds of thousands of distinct CDR3 sequences. About this clonotype itself: Its antigen is not identified.

The receptor comes from a human donor with ulcerative colitis or Crohn's disease, or a healthy co-twin of an affected twin (not recorded which). The sequencing input was blood.

CDR3 in amino acids: CAIKRAIVNTGELFF. The rearrangement uses TRBV10-3 and TRBJ2-2. The CDR3 extends over 15 amino acids. CDR1 ENHRY and CDR2 SYGVKD come from the germline V gene.